Presented here are 14 T cell receptor beta chains from one specimen sequenced in a study of shared clonotypes between healthy human individuals. Clones were sequenced by immunoSEQ multiplex PCR, and TCRdb holds only the in-frame ones, with some missing. The sample has around 500,000 clones, 70% to 80% seen once. The sequenced sample was PBMCs. The receptors originated from a woman in her 40s in good health. Some clones in this sample may be carry-over from other donors' samples.

The gene calls are TRBV30 and TRBJ1-1; D may be TRBD1 (6 bases). The V gene lost 5 bases and the J gene lost 1 base, with 11 bases spanning the gap. The CDR3 runs to 13 residues. Looked up from germline, CDR1 is GTSNPN and CDR2 is SVGIG (reference sequence). CDR3 loop: CAWGGHQNTEAFF. For the CDR3, the DNA is TGTGCCTGGGGGGGACATCAGAACACTGAAGCTTTCTTT.

The chain joins TRBV7-2 to TRBJ2-7; D is unresolved. The germline CDR1 and CDR2 sequences are SGHTA and FQGNSA. Trimming took off 3 bases at V and 4 bases at J, with 10 bases between the two ends. CDR3 length: 13 residues. CDR3 DNA sequence: TGTGCCAGCAGCTTTTCAACCCATTACGAGCAGTACTTC. It is translated as CASSFSTHYEQYF. Filled out from reference TRBV7-2 and TRBJ2-7, the complete variable domain reads GAGVSQSPSNKVTEKGKDVELRCDPISGHTALYWYRQSLGQGLEFLIYFQGNSAPDKSGLPSDRFSAERTGGSVSTLTIQRTQQEDSAVYLCASSFSTHYEQYFGPGTRLTVT.

J is TRBJ1-6 and V is TRBV1. TRBV1 constitutes a pseudogene. The CDR3 is 17 residues long. The CDR3 DNA follows: TGCACCAGCGTAATGAGGTCCAGGGACCCCACTAATTCACCCCTCCACTTT. It encodes CTSVMRSRDPTNSPLHF.

V usage is TRBV7-2 and J usage is TRBJ2-1, with unresolved D. CDR1 and CDR2 from the germline V gene are SGHTA and FQGNSA. V lost 5 bases and J 4 bases, leaving 9 bases between the germline ends. The CDR3 totals 13 residues. CDR3 sequence: CASSLERYNEQFF. CDR3 nucleotides: TGTGCCAGCAGCCTAGAGCGTTACAATGAGCAGTTCTTC.

This chain's CDR3 is CATSRELTASYNTEAFF. The CDR3 DNA follows: TGTGCCACCAGCAGAGAGTTGACCGCCAGTTACAACACTGAAGCTTTCTTT. The V gene is TRBV15, the J gene TRBJ1-1; D is unresolved. Per germline, CDR1 LNHNV and CDR2 YYDKDF (reference sequence). Trimming removed 0 bases at V and 2 bases at J, with 16 bases between. This CDR3 is built from 17 residues. Full variable domain (remainder filled in from reference TRBV15 and TRBJ1-1): DAMVIQNPRYQVTQFGKPVTLSCSQTLNHNVMYWYQQKSSQAPKLLFHYYDKDFNNEADTPDNFQSRRPNTSFCFLDIRSPGLGDTAMYLCATSRELTASYNTEAFFGQGTRLTVV.

This sequence joins TRBV27 and TRBJ2-1; D perhaps matches TRBD2 (5 bases). Germline CDR1 is MNHEY and CDR2 is SMNVEV (reference sequence). CDR3 length: 15 amino acids. Trimming took off 3 bases at V and 5 bases at J, with 14 bases between the two ends. CDR3 DNA: TGTGCCAGCAGTTTGGGAAACGGACTGAACAATGAGCAGTTCTTC. This translates into CASSLGNGLNNEQFF.

The chain employs TRBV5-1 and TRBJ1-2; 9 bases fit TRBD1. From germline, CDR1 is SGHRS and CDR2 YFSETQ. CDR3 length: 12 residues. Trimming removed 7 bases from V and 8 bases from J; junction bases left unmatched: 6. The CDR3 sequence is CASVGTGQGYTF. The CDR3 DNA sequence: TGCGCCAGCGTGGGGACAGGGCAAGGCTACACCTTC.

About this clone itself: One end of the junction is discordant with germline, which a read error may explain. The sample has other DNA sequences that encode this CDR3 too. This chain uses TRBV7-8 with TRBJ1-2; no clear D gene. CDR1 SGHVS and CDR2 FQNEAQ come from the germline V gene. This CDR3 comprises 13 residues. The CDR3 reads CASRPYGSKGYTF. The CDR3 DNA reads as TGTGCCAGCAGACCCTACGGCTCCAAGGGCTACACATTC.

The rearrangement joins TRBV2 to TRBJ2-7; 8 bases align to TRBD2. After removal of 8 bases from V and 4 bases from J, the junction contained 10 bases not matched to a gene. CDR1 SNHLY and CDR2 FYNNEI come from the germline V gene. The CDR3 spans 14 residues. The chain's CDR3 is CASALRAGVYEQYF. CDR3 DNA sequence: TGTGCCAGCGCCTTAAGAGCGGGAGTTTACGAGCAGTACTTC.

The rearrangement uses TRBV29-1 and TRBJ2-7; a possible D gene is TRBD1 (7 bases). CDR1 SQVTM and CDR2 ANQGSEA come from the germline V gene. This CDR3 comprises 17 residues. Trimming shortened V by 0 bases and J by 5 bases, and 23 bases separated the two germline ends. In nucleotides, the CDR3 is TGCAGCGTTGAAGAACAGGGGAGGCACCAGCTTCTGCACGAGCAGTACTTC. The encoded protein is CSVEEQGRHQLLHEQYF.

The V and J genes are TRBV9 and TRBJ2-1; 8 bases fit TRBD2. The V gene end was trimmed by 2 bases and the J gene end by 2 bases; junction bases not matched to a gene: 6. Germline CDR1 and CDR2: SGDLS and YYNGEE. This CDR3 region has 16 residues. For the CDR3, the DNA is TGTGCCAGCAGCGTTGGAGCGGGAGACACCTACAATGAGCAGTTCTTC. Its translation is CASSVGAGDTYNEQFF.

The CDR3 here is CASSVALTSGSGADTQYF. In nucleotides, the CDR3 is TGTGCCAGCAGCGTAGCCCTAACTAGCGGCTCAGGGGCAGATACGCAGTATTTT. The chain combines TRBV9 with TRBJ2-3; TRBD2 agrees at 8 bases. This CDR3 region has 18 residues. The germline V gene has CDR1 SGDLS and CDR2 YYNGEE. Germline trimming cut 0 bases from V and 4 bases from J; bases unmatched to any gene: 13.

This chain links TRBV7-6 with TRBJ2-5; D not resolved. Trimming shortened V by 5 bases and J by 2 bases, and 3 bases separated the two germline ends. The CDR3 length is 11 residues. Per the germline V gene, CDR1 is SGHVS and CDR2 is FNYEAQ. The CDR3 DNA reads as TGTGCCAGCAGCGTACAAGAGACCCAGTACTTC. This sequence encodes CASSVQETQYF. The full variable domain, in which reference TRBV7-6 and TRBJ2-5 provide the parts outside the CDR3, is GAGVSQSPRYKVTKRGQDVALRCDPISGHVSLYWYRQALGQGPEFLTYFNYEAQQDKSGLPNDRFSAERPEGSISTLTIQRTEQRDSAMYRCASSVQETQYFGPGTRLLVL.

The chain joins TRBV29-1 to TRBJ2-5; TRBD2 matches at 10 bases. V shed 7 bases and J 2 bases; nucleotides not matched to a gene: 19. The CDR3 consists of 18 residues. CDR1 is SQVTM, CDR2 ANQGSEA, per germline. The CDR3 loop is CSAPYPPGRTSGQETQYF. The CDR3 coding sequence is TGCAGCGCTCCTTACCCTCCGGGCAGGACTAGCGGACAAGAGACCCAGTACTTC.